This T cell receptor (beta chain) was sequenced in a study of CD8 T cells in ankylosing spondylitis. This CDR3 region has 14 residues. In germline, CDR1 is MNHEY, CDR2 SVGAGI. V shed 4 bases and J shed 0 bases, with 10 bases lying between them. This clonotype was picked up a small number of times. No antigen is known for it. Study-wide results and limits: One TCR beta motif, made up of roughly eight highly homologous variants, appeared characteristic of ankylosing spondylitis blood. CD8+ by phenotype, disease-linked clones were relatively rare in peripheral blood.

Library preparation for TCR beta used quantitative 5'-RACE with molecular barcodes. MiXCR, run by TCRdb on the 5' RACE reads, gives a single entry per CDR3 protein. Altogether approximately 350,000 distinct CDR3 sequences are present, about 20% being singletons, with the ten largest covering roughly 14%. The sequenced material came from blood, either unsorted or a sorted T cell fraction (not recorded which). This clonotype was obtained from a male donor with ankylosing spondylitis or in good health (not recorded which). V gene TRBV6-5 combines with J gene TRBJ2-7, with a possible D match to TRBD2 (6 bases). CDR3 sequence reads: CASSFGTFSYEQYF. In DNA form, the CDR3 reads TGTGCCAGCAGTTTCGGGACTTTCTCCTACGAGCAGTACTTC.